One and the same sample provided the 28 T cell receptor beta chains below, sequenced in a study of cytomegalovirus exposure and HLA in healthy donors (dated by TCRdb to the late 2010s). Receptors were amplified or captured by the immunoSEQ multiplex PCR assay. A mixture of 60 forward primers for TCR Vbeta segments and 13 reverse primers for TCR Jbeta segments was used in the multiplex PCR. In its TCRdb copy, this immuneACCESS table keeps in-frame sequences only and misses some clones. Where compared with another copy, unresolved V genes explain less than half of these, and the others have no known cause. The sample's table lists a count of about 170,000 clones. The ten largest clones represent around 0.79% of the sample. Sequencing was carried out using PBMCs. All receptors derive from a woman aged 18-29 years in good health and CMV-seropositive.

This chain uses TRBV2 with TRBJ1-6; 7 positions match TRBD1. The CDR3 spans 16 residues. The ends lost 5 bases at V and 8 bases at J; junction bases unmatched: 12. CDR1 and CDR2 from the germline V gene are SNHLY and FYNNEI. The chain's CDR3 is CASSYTAGGNHSPLHF. The CDR3 coding sequence is TGTGCCAGCAGTTATACTGCAGGGGGGAATCATTCACCCCTCCACTTT.

This rearrangement joins TRBV6-4 to TRBJ2-7, with 8 bases fitting TRBD1. After removal of 2 bases from V and 5 bases from J, the junction contained 5 bases not matched to a gene. The CDR3 is made up of 14 amino acids. Germline assignment: CDR1 MRHNA and CDR2 SNTAGT. In nucleotides, the CDR3 is TGTGCCAGCAGTGACGGACAGGGATTTAACGAGCAGTACTTC. This translates into CASSDGQGFNEQYF.

The CDR3 DNA sequence: TGTGCCAGCAGCCCACCGGGGGGCGGCCCAGATACGCAGTATTTT. The encoded protein is CASSPPGGGPDTQYF. The gene calls are TRBV11-2 and TRBJ2-3; possibly TRBD2 for D (7 bases). Looked up from germline, CDR1 is SGHAT and CDR2 is FQNNGV. The V end was cut by 5 bases, the J end by 4 bases, with 16 bases between. The CDR3 runs to 15 residues.

J is TRBJ2-7 and V is TRBV6-1, with a weak D call TRBD1 (5 bases). The germline V gene has CDR1 MNHNS and CDR2 SASEGT. CDR3 length equals 12 residues. The germline V and J ends were trimmed by 8 bases and 4 bases, with 12 bases remaining between them. CDR3 DNA: TGTGCCAGCTGTACAGGCTGGTACGAGCAGTACTTC. Its protein is CASCTGWYEQYF.

This rearrangement joins TRBV6-1 to TRBJ1-6, with D possibly matching TRBD1 (5 bases). Germline-derived CDR1 and CDR2 are MNHNS and SASEGT. This CDR3 contains 17 residues. V lost 0 bases, J lost 7 bases, and 16 bases lay in between. The CDR3 DNA reads as TGTGCCAGCAGTGAAGCGACAGTGCCCCTGCTGAATTCACCCCTCCACTTT. Protein: CASSEATVPLLNSPLHF.

This sequence joins TRBV18 and TRBJ2-7; D is possibly TRBD1 (6 bases). V was pared by 4 bases and J by 3 bases, with 13 bases between. The germline V gene encodes CDR1 KGHSH and CDR2 LQKENI. This CDR3 is 14 amino acids long. As DNA, the CDR3 is TGTGCCAGCTCACGAGGGGGTCTGAACTACGAGCAGTACTTC. This translates into CASSRGGLNYEQYF.

The chain links TRBV13 to TRBJ2-6; D ambiguous. V lost 6 bases and J lost 4, with 7 bases in between. The CDR3 is 13 amino acids. CDR1 is PRHDT, CDR2 FYEKMQ, per germline (reference sequence). The CDR3 DNA reads TGTGCCAGCAGTAGATCCGGGGCCAACGTCCTGACTTTC. Translated: CASSRSGANVLTF.

The chain carries TRBV7-2 and TRBJ1-1; D not resolved. Trimming left V 3 bases short and J 3 bases short, with 11 bases between. The CDR3 totals 14 residues. Germline values: CDR1 SGHTA, CDR2 FQGNSA. In DNA form, the CDR3 reads TGTGCCAGCAGCTTTAGGAGGGTTGACACTGAAGCTTTCTTT. Translation gives CASSFRRVDTEAFF.

The gene calls are TRBV5-1 and TRBJ2-5, with 7 nucleotides matching TRBD1. Trimming removed 4 bases from V and 2 bases from J; junction bases left unmatched: 8. CDR3 size: 15 residues. Germline V CDR1 and CDR2: SGHRS, YFSETQ. CDR3 in DNA: TGCGCCAGCAGCCCTACGGGACAGTCACAAGAGACCCAGTACTTC. It specifies CASSPTGQSQETQYF.

V gene TRBV13 combines with J gene TRBJ2-5; tentative D call: TRBD1 (5 bases). The germline V gene has CDR1 PRHDT and CDR2 FYEKMQ (reference sequence). CDR3 length: 14 amino acids. The V end lost 1 base, the J end lost 4 bases, and 10 bases lay between the germline ends. In DNA, the CDR3 is TGTGCCAGCAGCTTAGAGTGGGGCCGAGAGACCCAGTACTTC. Encoded protein: CASSLEWGRETQYF. Full variable domain (rest looked up from reference TRBV13 and TRBJ2-5): AAGVIQSPRHLIKEKRETATLKCYPIPRHDTVYWYQQGPGQDPQFLISFYEKMQSDKGSIPDRFSAQQFSDYHSELNMSSLELGDSALYFCASSLEWGRETQYFGPGTRLLVL.

The V and J genes are TRBV9 and TRBJ2-1, with 10 bases fitting TRBD1. With 0 bases clipped from V and 7 bases from J, the junction kept 1 base outside the gene matches. Germline CDR1 is SGDLS and CDR2 is YYNGEE. There are 14 residues in the CDR3. The DNA for the CDR3 is TGTGCCAGCAGCGTAGGACAGGGGGCGAATGAGCAGTTCTTC. Amino acid sequence: CASSVGQGANEQFF.

The chain couples TRBV7-2 to TRBJ1-5, with 7 nucleotides matching TRBD1. V shed 1 base, J shed 2 bases, and the junction held 2 bases outside the gene matches. Germline CDR1 reads SGHTA; CDR2 reads FQGNSA. The CDR3 runs to 15 residues. DNA for the CDR3: TGTGCCAGCAGCTTAGTCAGGGGGGGCAATCAGCCCCAGCATTTT. The encoded protein is CASSLVRGGNQPQHF.

The V and J genes are TRBV19 and TRBJ2-7; 10 nucleotides match TRBD1. J lost 6 bases, V lost 6 bases, and 5 bases had no gene match. CDR1 and CDR2 (germline): LNHDA, SQIVND (reference sequence). The CDR3 has 13 residues. CDR3 DNA sequence: TGTGCCAGTAGCACGGACAGGGGGATCGAGCAGTACTTC. The encoded protein is CASSTDRGIEQYF.

J is TRBJ2-7 and V is TRBV5-1; 9 bases align to TRBD2. With V trimmed by 5 bases and J by 4 bases, 7 bases remained unmatched. CDR1 SGHRS and CDR2 YFSETQ come from the germline V gene. The CDR3 has 14 residues. This chain's CDR3 is CASSLAGAAYEQYF. For the CDR3, the DNA is TGCGCCAGCAGTTTAGCGGGAGCCGCTTACGAGCAGTACTTC.

In DNA form, the CDR3 reads TGTGCCAGCAGCTTCGGACAGGGGGCAGTAGGGGCCAACGTCCTGACTTTC. It translates to CASSFGQGAVGANVLTF. The chain couples TRBV5-5 to TRBJ2-6; 11 bases line up with TRBD1. The CDR3 runs to 17 residues. V trimming: 2 bases; J trimming: 4 bases; junction bases outside the gene matches: 5. The germline V gene has CDR1 SGHKS and CDR2 YYEKEE (reference sequence). The whole variable domain, filled in from reference TRBV5-5 and TRBJ2-6, reads DAGVTQSPTHLIKTRGQQVTLRCSPISGHKSVSWYQQVLGQGPQFIFQYYEKEERGRGNFPDRFSARQFPNYSSELNVNALLLGDSALYLCASSFGQGAVGANVLTFGAGSRLTVL.

The chain links TRBV30 to TRBJ2-7, with 8 bases fitting TRBD2. This CDR3 spans 17 amino acids. The ends lost 1 base at V and 2 bases at J; junction bases unmatched: 13. Germline loops: CDR1 GTSNPN, CDR2 SVGIG (reference sequence). The DNA for the CDR3 is TGTGCCTGGAGTGGGGGGAGAGTAGCGGGAATCCCCTACGAGCAGTACTTC. It codes for CAWSGGRVAGIPYEQYF.

With regard to this clone: The sample carries other DNA sequences with the same CDR3. V is TRBV4-2 and J is TRBJ2-3, with TRBD2 matching over 7 bases. The CDR3 spans 15 residues. Germline loops: CDR1 LGHNA, CDR2 YNFKEQ. Germline trimming cut 1 base from V and 6 bases from J; bases unmatched to any gene: 7. Here the CDR3 DNA reads TGTGCCAGCAGCCAAGGGGAGGGGAACACGGATACGCAGTATTTT. Translation gives CASSQGEGNTDTQYF.

The CDR3 protein is CASSQKTGNTEAFF. The CDR3 coding sequence is TGCGCCAGCAGCCAAAAGACAGGGAACACTGAAGCTTTCTTT. This sequence joins TRBV4-1 and TRBJ1-1, with D possibly TRBD1 on 6 matching bases. Germline CDR1 is MGHRA and CDR2 is YSYEKL. V was trimmed by 2 bases and J by 1 base, leaving 8 bases between them. The CDR3 contains 14 residues.

The J gene is TRBJ1-1, the V gene TRBV4-1; TRBD1 is a possible D gene (5 bases). Trimming took off 1 base at V and 4 bases at J, with 13 bases between the two ends. Per germline, CDR1 MGHRA and CDR2 YSYEKL. There are 15 residues in the CDR3. In DNA, the CDR3 is TGCGCCAGCAGCCAAGGGGAGGGACGGGTCACTGAAGCTTTCTTT. Translating gives CASSQGEGRVTEAFF.

This rearrangement joins TRBV19 to TRBJ1-5; TRBD1 matches 7 bases. J was trimmed by 1 base and V by 4 bases; bases with no gene match: 7. Per the germline V gene, CDR1 is LNHDA and CDR2 is SQIVND (reference sequence). The CDR3 runs 16 residues. CDR3 DNA sequence: TGTGCCAGTAGTACCCGAGGGGGCGACAGCAATCAGCCCCAGCATTTT. Protein product: CASSTRGGDSNQPQHF.

V usage is TRBV15 and J usage is TRBJ1-1; TRBD1 matches at 8 bases. The CDR3 loop spans 17 amino acids. Germline CDR1 LNHNV, CDR2 YYDKDF (reference sequence). J lost 2 bases, V lost 4 bases, and 12 bases had no gene match. Written as DNA, the CDR3 is TGTGCCACCAGCAACGGACAGGGAGTCTCTCCAAACACTGAAGCTTTCTTT. Its protein is CATSNGQGVSPNTEAFF.

The rearrangement uses TRBV5-1 and TRBJ1-4; D possibly corresponds to TRBD1 (6 bases). Germline V gene data show CDR1 as SGHRS and CDR2 as YFSETQ. Trimming cost V 4 bases and J 4 bases, with 11 bases left between them. The CDR3 has 14 amino acids. The CDR3 sequence: CASSIGQFNEKLFF. The CDR3 nucleotides are TGCGCCAGCAGCATAGGACAGTTTAATGAAAAACTGTTTTTT.

The chain employs TRBV2 and TRBJ2-5; D not certain. Germline V gives CDR1 SNHLY, CDR2 FYNNEI. The CDR3 has 13 residues. The V gene lost 4 bases and the J gene lost 7 bases, with 13 bases spanning the gap. The CDR3 protein is CASSGLSTGTQYF. Written as DNA, the CDR3 is TGTGCCAGCAGTGGCCTGAGCACGGGGACCCAGTACTTC.

The rearrangement uses TRBV6-5 and TRBJ2-5; weak D call: TRBD2 (5 bases). Matching the DNA end better, TRBJ2-7 makes the J call doubtful. The CDR3 covers 14 residues. Germline CDR1 and CDR2: MNHEY and SVGAGI. The CDR3 nucleotides read TGTGCCAGCAGTTACAAGGACTCGACCTACGAGCAGTACTTC. Its translation is CASSYKDSTYEQYF.

The chain joins TRBV27 to TRBJ1-2; possible D gene TRBD1, 5 bases. V was cut by 5 bases and J by 8 bases, with 21 bases left in between. CDR1 is MNHEY, CDR2 SMNVEV, per germline (reference sequence). This CDR3 is built from 15 residues. This CDR3 is CASSPSTAGTKGYTF. CDR3 DNA sequence: TGTGCCAGCAGTCCTTCGACAGCGGGGACGAAGGGCTACACCTTC.

V gene TRBV19 combines with J gene TRBJ1-5; possibly TRBD1 for D (5 bases). The CDR3 contains 16 residues. The V gene's germline CDR1 is LNHDA and CDR2 SQIVND (reference sequence). The V end lost 5 bases, the J end lost 2 bases, and 16 bases lay between the germline ends. The DNA of the CDR3 is TGTGCCAGTAGTGGTGAACAGGTGTTGGGCAATCAGCCCCAGCATTTT. This translates into CASSGEQVLGNQPQHF.

The chain links TRBV7-9 to TRBJ1-2; 7 bases align to TRBD1. This CDR3 comprises 15 residues. The V and J ends lost 7 bases and 2 bases, in that order; junction bases with no gene match: 10. Germline V CDR1 and CDR2: SEHNR, FQNEAQ (reference sequence). This CDR3 is CASITDRASNYGYTF. Written as DNA, the CDR3 is TGTGCCAGCATTACCGACAGGGCTTCGAACTATGGCTACACCTTC. Supplemented by reference TRBV7-9 and TRBJ1-2, the full variable domain reads DTGVSQNPRHKITKRGQNVTFRCDPISEHNRLYWYRQTLGQGPEFLTYFQNEAQLEKSRLLSDRFSAERPKGSFSTLEIQRTEQGDSAMYLCASITDRASNYGYTFGSGTRLTVV.

This chain joins TRBV11-2 and TRBJ2-1, with 13 bases identical to TRBD2. CDR1 SGHAT and CDR2 FQNNGV come from the germline V gene. CDR3 length equals 17 residues. The V and J ends lost 3 bases and 8 bases, in that order; junction bases with no gene match: 10. As DNA, the CDR3 is TGTGCCAGCAGCTTCCTACTAGCGGGAGGGCGAGTGGATGAGCAGTTCTTC. Translation: CASSFLLAGGRVDEQFF.